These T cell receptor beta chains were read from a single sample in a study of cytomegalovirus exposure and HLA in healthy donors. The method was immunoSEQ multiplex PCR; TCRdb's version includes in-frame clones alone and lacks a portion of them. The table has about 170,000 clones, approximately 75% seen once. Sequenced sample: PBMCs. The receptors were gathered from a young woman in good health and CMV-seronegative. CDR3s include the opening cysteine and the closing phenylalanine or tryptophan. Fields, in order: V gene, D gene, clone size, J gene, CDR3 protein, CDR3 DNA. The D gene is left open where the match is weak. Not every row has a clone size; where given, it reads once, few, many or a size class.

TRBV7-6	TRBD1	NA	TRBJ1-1	CASSFSGGAVTEAFF	TGTGCCAGCAGCTTCTCAGGGGGCGCGGTCACTGAAGCTTTCTTT
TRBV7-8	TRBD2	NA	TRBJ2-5	CASSLQGQLAGETQYF	TGTGCCAGCAGCTTACAGGGGCAACTAGCGGGAGAGACCCAGTACTTC
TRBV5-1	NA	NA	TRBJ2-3	CASSNEADTQYF	TGCGCCAGCAGCAATGAGGCAGATACGCAGTATTTT
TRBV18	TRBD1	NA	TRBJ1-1	CASSYPQGWDAEAFF	TGTGCCAGCTCTTACCCACAGGGGTGGGATGCTGAAGCTTTCTTT
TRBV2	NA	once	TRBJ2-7	CASRRGGSYEQYF	TGTGCCAGCCGAAGAGGGGGATCCTACGAGCAGTACTTC
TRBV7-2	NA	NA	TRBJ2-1	CASSGDTGYNEQFF	TGTGCCAGCAGCGGTGACACGGGGTACAATGAGCAGTTCTTC
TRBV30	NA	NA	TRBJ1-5	CAWSAGPGNQPQHF	TGTGCCTGGAGTGCAGGGCCAGGCAATCAGCCCCAGCATTTT
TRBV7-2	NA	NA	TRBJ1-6	CASNLRPAQRTYNSPLHF	TGTGCCAGTAATCTTCGCCCCGCCCAACGGACATATAATTCACCCCTCCACTTT
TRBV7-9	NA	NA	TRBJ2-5	CSSSFSFETQYF	TGTTCCAGCAGCTTTTCGTTCGAGACCCAGTACTTC
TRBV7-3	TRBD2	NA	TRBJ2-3	CASSISGGEHALTDTQYF	TGTGCCAGCAGCATTAGCGGGGGGGAGCATGCGCTGACAGATACGCAGTATTTT
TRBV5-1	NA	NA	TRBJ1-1	CASSPGGVNTEAFF	TGCGCCAGCAGTCCCGGGGGTGTGAACACTGAAGCTTTCTTT
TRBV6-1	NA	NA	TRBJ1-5	CASSKGTVNQPQHF	TGTGCCAGCAGTAAAGGAACAGTAAATCAGCCCCAGCATTTT
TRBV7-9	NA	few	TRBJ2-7	CASSLQTGTYEQYF	TGTGCCAGCAGCTTACAGACAGGAACCTACGAGCAGTACTTC
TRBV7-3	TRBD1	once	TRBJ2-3	CASSLIGTGDTDTQYF	TGTGCCAGCAGCTTAATCGGGACAGGGGACACAGATACGCAGTATTTT
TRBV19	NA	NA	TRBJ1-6	CASSSGTHDSPLHF	TGTGCCAGTAGCTCAGGGACACACGATTCACCCCTCCACTTT
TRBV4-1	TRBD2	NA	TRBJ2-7	CASSQGGAGGLTYEQYF	TGCGCCAGCAGCCAAGGGGGAGCGGGGGGACTGACCTACGAGCAGTACTTC
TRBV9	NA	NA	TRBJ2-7	CASSPWTATRSYEQYF	TGTGCCAGCAGCCCTTGGACAGCCACTCGCTCCTACGAGCAGTACTTC
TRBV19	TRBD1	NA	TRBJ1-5	CASSVTTGTGVGQPQHF	TGTGCCAGTAGTGTCACGACCGGGACAGGGGTAGGTCAGCCCCAGCATTTT
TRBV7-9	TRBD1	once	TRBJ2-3	CSSSSRDRAGTDTQYF	TGTTCCAGCAGCTCCCGGGACAGGGCAGGGACAGATACGCAGTATTTT
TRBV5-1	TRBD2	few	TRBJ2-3	CASSLAVSGRTDTQYF	TGCGCCAGCAGCTTGGCCGTTAGCGGGAGGACAGATACGCAGTATTTT
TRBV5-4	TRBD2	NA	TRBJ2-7	CASSLGLAGSYEQYF	TGTGCCAGCAGCTTGGGGCTAGCGGGTTCCTACGAGCAGTACTTC
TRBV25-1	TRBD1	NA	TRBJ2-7	CASTPSRDRGYEQYF	TGTGCCAGCACCCCCTCCCGGGACAGAGGATACGAGCAGTACTTC
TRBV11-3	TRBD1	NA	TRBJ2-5	CASSLEGRGHETQYF	TGTGCCAGCAGCTTAGAAGGCAGGGGGCACGAGACCCAGTACTTC
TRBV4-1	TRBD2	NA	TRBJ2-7	CASSQESGSGRVYEQYF	TGCGCCAGCAGCCAAGAGTCCGGTAGCGGGAGGGTCTACGAGCAGTACTTC
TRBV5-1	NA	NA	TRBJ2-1	CASSTGSGNNEQFF	TGCGCCAGCAGTACCGGGTCGGGAAACAATGAGCAGTTCTTC
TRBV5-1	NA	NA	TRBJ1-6	CASSLGGVSPLHF	TGCGCCAGCAGCTTGGGCGGGGTTTCACCCCTCCACTTT
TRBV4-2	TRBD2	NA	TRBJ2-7	CASSPTQREARGYEQYF	TGTGCCAGCAGCCCAACTCAGCGGGAGGCCCGGGGGTACGAGCAGTACTTC
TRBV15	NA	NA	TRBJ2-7	CATSRDIEGSRISSYEQYF	TGTGCCACCAGCAGAGATATCGAGGGAAGTAGGATAAGCTCCTACGAGCAGTACTTC
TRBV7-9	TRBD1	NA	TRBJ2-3	CASSRTGATDTQYF	TGTGCCAGCAGCCGGACAGGGGCAACAGATACGCAGTATTTT
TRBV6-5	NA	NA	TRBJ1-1	CASSYSGQGSTEAFF	TGTGCCAGCAGTTACTCGGGTCAGGGTAGTACTGAAGCTTTCTTT
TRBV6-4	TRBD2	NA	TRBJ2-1	CASSPSSGSRVNEQFF	TGTGCCAGCAGTCCCTCTAGCGGGAGTAGGGTCAATGAGCAGTTCTTC
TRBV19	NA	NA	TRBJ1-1	CASSGGLVNYPNTEAFF	TGTGCCAGTAGTGGGGGCCTCGTCAACTACCCGAACACTGAAGCTTTCTTT
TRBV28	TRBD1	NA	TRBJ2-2	CASSFAGTGNTGELFF	TGTGCCAGCAGTTTCGCCGGGACAGGAAACACCGGGGAGCTGTTTTTT
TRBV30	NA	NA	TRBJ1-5	CAWSVAGGNQPQHF	TGTGCCTGGAGTGTAGCAGGGGGCAATCAGCCCCAGCATTTT
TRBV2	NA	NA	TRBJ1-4	CASSDPTATNEKLFF	TGTGCCAGCAGTGATCCGACAGCGACGAATGAAAAACTGTTTTTT
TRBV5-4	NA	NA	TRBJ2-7	CASSLSSEQYF	TGTGCCAGCAGCTTGTCAAGCGAGCAGTACTTC
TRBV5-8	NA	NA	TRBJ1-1	CASSSGQYNTEAFF	TGTGCCAGCAGCTCCGGACAGTATAACACTGAAGCTTTCTTT
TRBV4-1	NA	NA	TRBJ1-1	CASSQERGTEAFF	TGCGCCAGCAGCCAAGAGCGGGGAACTGAAGCTTTCTTT
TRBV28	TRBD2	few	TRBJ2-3	CASSLGSGRMSDTQYF	TGTGCCAGCAGTTTGGGTAGCGGGAGAATGTCGGATACGCAGTATTTT
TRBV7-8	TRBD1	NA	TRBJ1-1	CASSLLTGGAGTEAFF	TGTGCCAGCAGCCTCCTTACAGGGGGCGCCGGCACTGAAGCTTTCTTT
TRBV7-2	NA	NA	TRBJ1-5	CASSLTPDQPQHF	TGTGCCAGCAGCTTAACACCCGATCAGCCCCAGCATTTT
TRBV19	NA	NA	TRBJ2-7	CASSIVSGLIYEQYF	TGTGCCAGTAGTATAGTTTCCGGACTTATCTACGAGCAGTACTTC
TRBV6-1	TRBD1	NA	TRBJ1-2	CASSGTGSHWVF	TGTGCCAGCAGTGGGACAGGGTCTCACTGGGTCTTC
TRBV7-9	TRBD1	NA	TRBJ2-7	CSSSTTGFEQYF	TGTTCCAGCAGCACGACAGGGTTCGAGCAGTACTTC
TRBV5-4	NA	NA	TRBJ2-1	CASSLDGDGYNEQFF	TGTGCCAGCAGCTTAGACGGGGATGGCTACAATGAGCAGTTCTTC
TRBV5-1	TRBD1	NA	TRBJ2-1	CASRPGQNNEQFF	TGCGCCAGCAGGCCGGGACAGAACAATGAGCAGTTCTTC
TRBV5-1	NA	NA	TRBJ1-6	CASSLQGTSNSPLHF	TGCGCCAGCAGCTTGCAGGGGACGAGTAATTCACCCCTCCACTTT
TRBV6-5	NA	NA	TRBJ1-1	CASSYSPTPNTEAFF	TGTGCCAGCAGTTACTCGCCAACACCGAACACTGAAGCTTTCTTT
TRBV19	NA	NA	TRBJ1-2	CASSIEEGWGYTF	TGTGCCAGTAGTATTGAAGAGGGATGGGGCTACACCTTC
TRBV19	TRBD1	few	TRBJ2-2	CASSTGGDTGELFF	TGTGCCAGTAGCACAGGGGGAGACACCGGGGAGCTGTTTTTT